This T cell receptor beta chain originates from a study of blood T cell repertoires in COVID-19. Looking at the study overall: Material from acute and convalescent COVID-19 was sourced from the United States, Italy and Spain. Sample material is recorded as cDNA or gDNA derived from T cells, B-cell-depleted T cells, or PBMCs.

Clones were sequenced by immunoSEQ multiplex PCR, and TCRdb holds only the in-frame ones, with some missing. Of 200,000 to 250,000 clones listed, over 75% are singletons. The length of the CDR3 is 18 residues. The germline gives CDR1 SEHNR, CDR2 FQNEAQ (reference sequence). The J segment lost 4 bases and the V segment lost 1 base, leaving 8 bases of the junction unmatched. The sample comprised peripheral blood. The clonotype was recovered from a man aged 25-40 years who had recovered from COVID-19. The genes are TRBV7-9 and TRBJ2-1; 12 positions agree with TRBD1. The chain's CDR3 is CASSLDDWDRGPYNEQFF. CDR3 DNA: TGTGCCAGCAGCTTAGATGACTGGGACAGGGGGCCGTACAATGAGCAGTTCTTC. Together with reference TRBV7-9 and TRBJ2-1, the CDR3 gives the full variable domain: DTGVSQNPRHKITKRGQNVTFRCDPISEHNRLYWYRQTLGQGPEFLTYFQNEAQLEKSRLLSDRFSAERPKGSFSTLEIQRTEQGDSAMYLCASSLDDWDRGPYNEQFFGPGTRLTVL.